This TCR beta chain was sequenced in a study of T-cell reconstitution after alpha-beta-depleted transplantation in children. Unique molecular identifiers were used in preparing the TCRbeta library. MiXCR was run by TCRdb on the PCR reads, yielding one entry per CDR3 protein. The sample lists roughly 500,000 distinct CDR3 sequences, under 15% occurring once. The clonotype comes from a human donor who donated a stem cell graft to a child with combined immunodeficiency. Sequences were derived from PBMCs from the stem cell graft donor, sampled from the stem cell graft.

CDR3 nucleotide sequence: TGTGCCAGCAGCCGCACCGGGACAGCCTACGAGCAGTACTTC. It translates to CASSRTGTAYEQYF. The chain employs TRBV7-9 and TRBJ2-7; TRBD1 matches at 7 bases. This CDR3 region has 14 residues. The germline CDR1 and CDR2 sequences are SEHNR and FQNEAQ (reference sequence). The V and J ends lost 5 bases and 2 bases, in that order; junction bases with no gene match: 6. Full variable domain (outside the CDR3, taken from reference TRBV7-9 and TRBJ2-7): DTGVSQNPRHKITKRGQNVTFRCDPISEHNRLYWYRQTLGQGPEFLTYFQNEAQLEKSRLLSDRFSAERPKGSFSTLEIQRTEQGDSAMYLCASSRTGTAYEQYFGPGTRLTVT.